This T cell receptor beta chain was observed in a study of post-analysis software for immune sequencing data. Prepared TCR beta cDNA libraries contained unique molecular identifiers. TCRdb passed the PCR reads through MiXCR, listing each CDR3 protein once. The top ten clones hold around 0.55% of a sample with hundreds of thousands of distinct CDR3 sequences, roughly 27% of them seen once. This CDR3 contains 15 residues. V was pared by 1 base and J by 3 bases, with 1 base of the junction left unmatched. The germline gives CDR1 LNHNV, CDR2 YYDKDF (reference sequence). Findings and limits, study-wide: Strong co-clustering by F measure was seen for same-batch samples. TRBV segments more frequent in patients than in controls numbered five and included TRBV5-6, TRBV5-1 and TRBV20-1.

In its sample, this clonotype was seen a few times. No antigen is known for it. The V and J genes are TRBV15 and TRBJ2-1; 9 nucleotides agree with TRBD1. The receptor was isolated from a girl aged 5-17 years with multiple sclerosis. The sample comprised blood. The CDR3 coding sequence is TGTGCCACCAGCAGAGGGGACAGGGTCTACAATGAGCAGTTCTTC. Its translation: CATSRGDRVYNEQFF. The whole variable domain, remainder taken from reference TRBV15 and TRBJ2-1, is DAMVIQNPRYQVTQFGKPVTLSCSQTLNHNVMYWYQQKSSQAPKLLFHYYDKDFNNEADTPDNFQSRRPNTSFCFLDIRSPGLGDTAMYLCATSRGDRVYNEQFFGPGTRLTVL.